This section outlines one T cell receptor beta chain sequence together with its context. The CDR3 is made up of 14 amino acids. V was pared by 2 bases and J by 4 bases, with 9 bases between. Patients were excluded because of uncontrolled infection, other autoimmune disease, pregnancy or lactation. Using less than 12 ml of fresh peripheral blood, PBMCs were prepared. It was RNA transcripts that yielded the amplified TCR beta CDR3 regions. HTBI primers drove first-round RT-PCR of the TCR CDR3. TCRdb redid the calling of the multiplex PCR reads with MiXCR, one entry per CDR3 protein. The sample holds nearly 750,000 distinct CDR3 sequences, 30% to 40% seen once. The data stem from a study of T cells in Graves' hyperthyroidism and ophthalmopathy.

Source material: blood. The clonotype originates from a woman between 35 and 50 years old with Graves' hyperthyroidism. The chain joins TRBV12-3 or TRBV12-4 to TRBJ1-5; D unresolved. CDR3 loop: CASSLLRTNQPQHF. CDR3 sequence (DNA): TGTGCCAGCAGTTTACTCCGAACTAATCAGCCCCAGCATTTT.